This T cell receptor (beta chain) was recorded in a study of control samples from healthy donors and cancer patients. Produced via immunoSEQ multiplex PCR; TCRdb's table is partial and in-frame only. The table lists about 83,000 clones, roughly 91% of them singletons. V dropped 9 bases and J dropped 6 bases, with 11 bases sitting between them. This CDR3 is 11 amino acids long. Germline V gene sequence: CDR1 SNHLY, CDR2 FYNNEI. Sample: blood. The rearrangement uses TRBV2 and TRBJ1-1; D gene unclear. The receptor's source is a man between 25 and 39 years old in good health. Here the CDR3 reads CASEYEAEAFF. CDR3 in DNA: TGTGCCAGTGAATATGAGGCTGAAGCTTTCTTT.